The 13 T cell receptor beta chains reported below all come from one sample, sequenced in a study of T cells in Graves' hyperthyroidism and ophthalmopathy. Amplification yielded TCR beta CDR3 regions, with RNA transcripts as the source. Carried out on the TCR CDR3, a first-round RT-PCR used the HTBI primer set. TCRdb analysed the multiplex PCR reads with MiXCR anew, one entry per CDR3 protein. The sample has 600,000 to 700,000 distinct CDR3 sequences, less than 45% seen once. The specimen was peripheral blood or thyroid tissue (not recorded which). The receptors stem from an adult man with Graves' disease, either hyperthyroidism or ophthalmopathy (not recorded which).

The chain joins TRBV9 to TRBJ1-2, with D hard to call. The CDR3 loop spans 15 amino acids. Between the trimmed V and J ends, which lost 1 base and 3 bases, there was a span of 13 bases. Germline V gene data show CDR1 as SGDLS and CDR2 as YYNGEE. The CDR3 reads CASSVSVEMDYGYTF. The CDR3 nucleotides read TGTGCCAGCAGCGTATCGGTTGAGATGGACTATGGCTACACCTTC.

The genes are TRBV7-6 and TRBJ1-2; D gene unclear. The CDR3 has 13 residues. The V gene's germline CDR1 is SGHVS and CDR2 FNYEAQ. With 5 bases removed from V and 8 bases from J, the gap between germline ends came to 15 bases. This CDR3 is CASSPGFEGGYTF. CDR3 nucleotide sequence: TGTGCCAGCAGCCCGGGTTTTGAAGGGGGCTACACCTTC. The full variable domain, its missing parts supplied by reference TRBV7-6 and TRBJ1-2, is GAGVSQSPRYKVTKRGQDVALRCDPISGHVSLYWYRQALGQGPEFLTYFNYEAQQDKSGLPNDRFSAERPEGSISTLTIQRTEQRDSAMYRCASSPGFEGGYTFGSGTRLTVV.

This sequence joins TRBV7-4 and TRBJ1-6; 10 nucleotides match TRBD1. V gave up 5 bases and J gave up 11 bases; unmatched junction bases: 9. Germline V gives CDR1 SGHVT, CDR2 SQSDAQ. The CDR3 has 15 residues. CDR3 sequence reads: CASSVWTGGNPPLHF. The CDR3 coding sequence is TGTGCCAGCAGCGTTTGGACAGGGGGGAATCCACCCCTCCACTTT.

A few counts support this clonotype. The chain couples TRBV20-1 to TRBJ1-1, with 7 bases aligning to TRBD1. CDR3 length: 12 amino acids. Trimming removed 7 bases from V and 4 bases from J; junction bases left unmatched: 6. CDR1 is DFQATT, CDR2 SNEGSKA, per germline (reference sequence). The CDR3 loop is CSGGGPGTEAFF. CDR3 DNA: TGCAGTGGAGGGGGCCCGGGCACTGAAGCTTTCTTT.

This clonotype was counted ten times or more. The chain carries TRBV6-5 and TRBJ1-6; D is undetermined. With 6 bases removed from V and 8 bases from J, the gap between germline ends came to 11 bases. The CDR3 covers 13 residues. Per the germline V gene, CDR1 is MNHEY and CDR2 is SVGAGI. The CDR3 DNA follows: TGTGCCAGCAGACCAACCCGGGATTCACCCCTCCACTTT. Translation: CASRPTRDSPLHF.

Ten or more counts support this clonotype. Compared with germline, one end of the junction differs, possibly owing to a read error. The rearrangement links TRBV7-7 to TRBJ2-5; 10 nucleotides line up with TRBD2. Germline CDR1 is SSHAT and CDR2 is FNYEAQ (reference sequence). This CDR3 spans 16 amino acids. CDR3 in amino acids: CASSVGSGGAGETQYF. The CDR3 coding sequence is TGTGCTAGCAGCGTCGGGAGCGGGGGGGCTGGAGAGACCCAGTACTTC.

The rearrangement uses TRBV12-3 or TRBV12-4 and TRBJ1-4, with TRBD1 matching over 8 bases. The CDR3 spans 13 residues. Trimming took 7 bases from V and 8 from J; bases not matched to a gene: 6. The CDR3 coding sequence is TGTGCCAGCAAGACAGGGGCCCTAGAAAAACTGTTTTTT. Translating gives CASKTGALEKLFF.

The rearrangement joins TRBV9 to TRBJ2-2, with 7 nucleotides matching TRBD1. Germline V CDR1 and CDR2: SGDLS, YYNGEE. This CDR3 has 15 amino acids. Trimming took 3 bases from V and 6 from J; bases not matched to a gene: 8. As DNA, the CDR3 is TGTGCCAGCAGCGGCTTCTTCGGGACAGCCGGGGAGCTGTTTTTT. It codes for CASSGFFGTAGELFF.

The chain employs TRBV19 and TRBJ2-2, with D perhaps matching TRBD1 (5 bases). CDR1 is LNHDA and CDR2 is SQIVND in the germline V gene (reference sequence). Trimming left V 10 bases short and J 0 bases short, with 12 bases between. This CDR3 region has 14 residues. This CDR3 reads CAIKDRTNTGELFF. CDR3 nucleotides: TGTGCCATTAAAGACAGAACGAACACCGGGGAGCTGTTTTTT.

This clonotype was seen many times. DNA for the CDR3: TGCGCCAGCGCCGAGGGGATCAATCAGCCCCAGCATTTT. This sequence encodes CASAEGINQPQHF. The V call is TRBV5-1, the J call TRBJ1-5; TRBD1 is a possible D gene (5 bases). The CDR3 length is 13 residues. Germline assignment: CDR1 SGHRS and CDR2 YFSETQ. Trimming shortened V by 7 bases and J by 3 bases, and 11 bases separated the two germline ends.

This clonotype was recorded a few times. The V gene is TRBV7-9, the J gene TRBJ1-4, with a tentative D call TRBD1 (6 bases). The V gene lost 1 base and the J gene lost 4 bases, with 16 bases spanning the gap. The CDR3 loop spans 17 amino acids. CDR1 and CDR2 (germline): SEHNR, FQNEAQ (reference sequence). CDR3 region: CASSLGDRLILNEKLFF. The CDR3 coding sequence is TGTGCCAGCAGCTTAGGAGACAGGCTCATTCTTAATGAAAAACTGTTTTTT.

This rearrangement joins TRBV4-1 to TRBJ1-5; D ambiguous. Between the trimmed V and J ends, which lost 0 bases and 1 base, there was a span of 19 bases. The CDR3 has 19 residues. Germline V gene lookup returns CDR1 MGHRA and CDR2 YSYEKL. CDR3 nucleotide sequence: TGCGCCAGCAGCCAAGATAGTTGGAGCGCAGGAGGGAGCAATCAGCCCCAGCATTTT. Amino acids: CASSQDSWSAGGSNQPQHF.

This sequence joins TRBV10-3 and TRBJ1-4, with TRBD1 matching 12 bases. The CDR3 totals 17 residues. Germline lookup yields CDR1 ENHRY and CDR2 SYGVKD. With V trimmed by 8 bases and J by 6 bases, 13 bases remained unmatched. As DNA, the CDR3 is TGTGCCATCGGCCAGCACGGGACAGGGGGCCTTTATGAAAAACTGTTTTTT. Protein: CAIGQHGTGGLYEKLFF.